Listed below are T cell receptor beta chains from one sample, sequenced in a study of T cell responses to AZD1222 COVID-19 vaccine. Using immunoSEQ multiplex PCR, the repertoire was profiled, and TCRdb retains in-frame clones only, with some absent. The data contain 150,000 to 200,000 clones, around nine tenths of them singletons. The sequencing here drew on peripheral blood, taken 28 days after the second AZD1222 dose. All receptors derive from an adult who received the AZD1222 COVID-19 vaccine. Each CDR3 is given with its conserved first and last residue. The order of the fields is J gene, V gene, clone size, D gene, CDR3 protein, CDR3 DNA. A D gene is named only where the DNA matches it firmly. Rows may omit the clone size; those that give it use once, few, many or a size class.

>TRBJ2-7|TRBV7-9|NA|NA
CASSSHLEYEQYF
TGTGCCAGCAGCTCCCACCTAGAATACGAGCAGTACTTC
>TRBJ1-5|TRBV28|NA|NA
CADGGSNQPQHF
TGTGCCGACGGAGGGAGCAATCAGCCCCAGCATTTT
>TRBJ2-5|TRBV6-4|NA|NA
CASRGKGVETQYF
TGTGCCAGCAGGGGGAAGGGTGTGGAGACCCAGTACTTC
>TRBJ2-4|TRBV21-1|NA|NA
CASSKPERGAKNIQYF
TGTGCCAGCAGCAAACCCGAGAGAGGGGCCAAAAACATTCAGTACTTC
>TRBJ2-7|TRBV9|NA|TRBD2
CASSVTSGYEQYF
TGTGCCAGCAGCGTGACTAGCGGTTACGAGCAGTACTTC
>TRBJ2-3|TRBV10-2|NA|TRBD2
CASEGGGGDTQYF
TGCGCCAGCGAGGGTGGCGGGGGAGATACGCAGTATTTT
>TRBJ1-5|TRBV6-5|NA|NA
CASSLGVSQPQHF
TGTGCCAGCAGTCTCGGGGTTTCCCAGCCCCAGCATTTT
>TRBJ2-7|TRBV10-3|NA|NA
CAISDPGKSQTYEQYF
TGTGCCATCAGTGATCCCGGGAAGTCACAGACCTACGAGCAGTACTTC
>TRBJ2-7|TRBV5-6|NA|NA
CASSFPTSHYEQYF
TGTGCCAGCAGCTTCCCGACGAGTCACTACGAGCAGTACTTC
>TRBJ1-1|TRBV19|NA|NA
CASQKTGLRNTEAFF
TGTGCCAGCCAAAAGACGGGGCTTAGGAACACTGAAGCTTTCTTT
>TRBJ1-1|TRBV19|NA|NA
CASSRQNTEAFF
TGTGCCAGTAGTCGTCAGAACACTGAAGCTTTCTTT
>TRBJ2-7|TRBV2|NA|NA
CASIQAGYEQYF
TGTGCCAGCATCCAAGCTGGCTACGAGCAGTACTTC
>TRBJ2-2|TRBV10-3|NA|NA
CALSVGGVDGELFF
TGTGCCCTCTCGGTAGGGGGAGTGGACGGGGAGCTGTTTTTT
>TRBJ1-2|TRBV7-9|NA|NA
CASSLGSSGNYGYTF
TGTGCCAGCAGCTTAGGGAGCTCCGGCAACTATGGCTACACCTTC
>TRBJ1-2|TRBV7-2|NA|NA
CASSLRQGADYGYTF
TGTGCCAGCAGCTTACGGCAGGGAGCGGACTATGGCTACACCTTC
>TRBJ1-4|TRBV4-2|NA|NA
CASSQGGVGSPNEKLFF
TGTGCCAGCAGCCAAGGAGGGGTCGGCAGCCCCAATGAAAAACTGTTTTTT
>TRBJ2-7|TRBV6-2/TRBV6-3|NA|TRBD2
CASSSPGLRAYEQYF
TGTGCCAGCAGTTCCCCGGGACTACGGGCCTACGAGCAGTACTTC
>TRBJ2-1|TRBV4-3|NA|NA
CASSPHRERNEQFF
TGCGCCAGCAGCCCCCACAGGGAGCGAAATGAGCAGTTCTTC
>TRBJ2-3|TRBV5-1|NA|NA
CASSLTITDTQYF
TGCGCCAGCAGCTTAACGATCACAGATACGCAGTATTTT
>TRBJ2-1|TRBV2|NA|NA
CASSGLVLNNEQFF
TGTGCCAGCAGTGGGCTAGTCCTTAACAATGAGCAGTTCTTC
>TRBJ1-6|TRBV4-3|NA|TRBD1
CASSPGTGGESPLHF
TGCGCCAGCAGCCCTGGGACAGGGGGCGAATCACCCCTCCACTTT
>TRBJ2-7|TRBV9|NA|TRBD1
CASSGQGRLGEQYF
TGTGCCAGCAGCGGACAGGGCCGCTTGGGGGAGCAGTACTTC
>TRBJ1-2|TRBV7-9|once|TRBD1
CASSQGTGAAGYTF
TGTGCCAGCAGCCAGGGGACAGGGGCCGCCGGCTACACCTTC
>TRBJ1-2|TRBV6-5|NA|NA
CASKQGYGYTF
TGTGCCAGCAAGCAGGGCTATGGCTACACCTTC
>TRBJ2-7|TRBV6-2/TRBV6-3|NA|TRBD1
CASSPRDRGYEQYF
TGTGCCAGCAGTCCCCGGGACAGGGGCTACGAGCAGTACTTC
>TRBJ2-5|TRBV28|NA|TRBD1
CASSLTGQGTTQYF
TGTGCCAGCAGTTTAACGGGACAGGGTACGACCCAGTACTTC
>TRBJ1-2|TRBV29-1|NA|TRBD1
CIVAGGQGRAHYGYTF
TGCATCGTTGCGGGGGGACAGGGTCGAGCTCACTATGGCTACACCTTC
>TRBJ1-1|TRBV3-1/TRBV3-2|NA|NA
CASSQVGETTEAFF
TGTGCCAGCAGCCAAGTGGGGGAAACCACTGAAGCTTTCTTT
>TRBJ1-5|TRBV30|NA|NA
CAWGGQGRQPQHF
TGTGCCTGGGGGGGTCAGGGGCGGCAGCCCCAGCATTTT
>TRBJ2-2|TRBV27|NA|TRBD2
CASRWTSGIGTGELFF
TGTGCCAGCAGATGGACTAGCGGGATTGGGACCGGGGAGCTGTTTTTT
>TRBJ1-2|TRBV29-1|NA|TRBD1
CSVDRGFYGYTF
TGCAGCGTTGACAGGGGGTTTTATGGCTACACCTTC
>TRBJ2-7|TRBV27|NA|NA
CASSFGTPSTAQYF
TGTGCCAGCAGTTTCGGGACTCCATCTACCGCGCAGTACTTC
>TRBJ2-2|TRBV6-2/TRBV6-3|NA|NA
CASSRLGLNTGELFF
TGTGCCAGCAGTCGTCTAGGGCTGAACACCGGGGAGCTGTTTTTT
>TRBJ1-2|TRBV7-9|NA|TRBD1
CASRAGGADYGYTF
TGTGCCAGCAGAGCAGGGGGCGCGGACTATGGCTACACCTTC
>TRBJ1-2|TRBV9|NA|NA
CASSGLGYGYTF
TGTGCCAGCAGCGGTCTAGGGTATGGCTACACCTTC
>TRBJ2-7|TRBV6-5|NA|NA
CASSYSAHEAYEQYF
TGTGCCAGCAGTTACTCAGCCCATGAGGCCTACGAGCAGTACTTC
>TRBJ2-7|TRBV7-2|NA|TRBD2
CASSYQAGSSYEQYF
TGTGCCAGCAGCTACCAAGCGGGATCTTCCTACGAGCAGTACTTC
>TRBJ2-1|TRBV6-2/TRBV6-3|NA|NA
CASSAQGTEQFF
TGTGCCAGCAGCGCACAGGGCACTGAGCAGTTCTTC
>TRBJ2-1|TRBV5-8|NA|NA
CASSLVGFEQFF
TGTGCCAGCAGCTTGGTGGGCTTTGAGCAGTTCTTC
>TRBJ1-6|TRBV30|NA|NA
CAWSRDAHNSPLHF
TGTGCCTGGAGTAGGGACGCCCATAATTCACCCCTCCACTTT
>TRBJ1-5|TRBV5-1|NA|NA
CASRPDRGNQPQHF
TGCGCCAGCAGACCCGACAGAGGCAATCAGCCCCAGCATTTT
>TRBJ1-1|TRBV5-1|NA|TRBD1
CASSAGTGFTEAFF
TGCGCCAGCAGCGCAGGGACAGGGTTCACTGAAGCTTTCTTT
>TRBJ2-7|TRBV9|NA|NA
CASSANLDVQYEQYF
TGTGCCAGCAGCGCAAACCTGGACGTCCAATACGAGCAGTACTTC
>TRBJ2-7|TRBV7-2|once|NA
CASSPGGGGRYEQYF
TGTGCCAGCAGCCCGGGCGGAGGGGGGCGCTACGAGCAGTACTTC
>TRBJ1-5|TRBV19|NA|NA
CASSSGHNQPQHF
TGTGCCAGTTCGTCGGGACACAATCAGCCCCAGCATTTT
>TRBJ2-3|TRBV7-2|NA|NA
CASSPVVGSTDTQYF
TGTGCCAGCAGCCCGGTCGTTGGCAGCACAGATACGCAGTATTTT
>TRBJ2-5|TRBV19|NA|NA
CASSIGLSKTQYF
TGTGCCAGTAGTATCGGGCTCTCAAAGACCCAGTACTTC
>TRBJ2-5|TRBV30|NA|NA
CAWSRATQYF
TGTGCCTGGAGTCGAGCAACCCAGTACTTC
>TRBJ2-7|TRBV6-5|NA|NA
CASSSRISYEQYF
TGTGCCAGCAGCTCGCGGATCTCCTACGAGCAGTACTTC
>TRBJ2-5|TRBV19|NA|NA
CASSLDRIQETQYF
TGTGCCAGTAGTCTCGACAGGATCCAAGAGACCCAGTACTTC
>TRBJ2-7|TRBV30|NA|NA
CAWSIYRVAYEQYF
TGTGCCTGGAGCATTTACAGGGTCGCCTACGAGCAGTACTTC
>TRBJ2-7|TRBV7-2|NA|NA
CASSSSGIGSYEQYF
TGTGCCAGCAGCTCGTCGGGGATAGGCTCCTACGAGCAGTACTTC
>TRBJ2-1|TRBV4-2|NA|TRBD2
CASSKLAGPGNEQFF
TGTGCCAGCAGCAAACTAGCGGGGCCCGGAAATGAGCAGTTCTTC
>TRBJ2-1|TRBV21-1|NA|NA
CASSRILAGGPREQFF
TGTGCCAGCAGCAGAATACTAGCGGGAGGGCCTCGTGAGCAGTTCTTC
>TRBJ1-1|TRBV12-3/TRBV12-4|NA|NA
CASKTGWNTEAFF
TGTGCCAGTAAGACAGGATGGAACACTGAAGCTTTCTTT